These 24 T cell receptor beta chains originate from one sample sequenced in a study of technical replicates of blood from a handful of donors. Libraries were prepared by immunoSEQ multiplex PCR; TCRdb keeps only in-frame clonotypes and omits some of them. The repertoire holds approximately 15,000 clones, about 85% seen once, with around a tenth in the top ten. Sequencing was done on a sample of PBMCs. The origin of the receptors is a human donor in good health.

The V gene is TRBV4-2, the J gene TRBJ1-2; D unclear. From germline, CDR1 is LGHNA and CDR2 YNFKEQ. CDR3 length equals 14 residues. V gave up 0 bases and J gave up 8 bases, with 13 bases separating them. DNA for the CDR3: TGTGCCAGCAGCCAAGATTTTGGGGAGGAAGGCTACACCTTC. It yields the protein CASSQDFGEEGYTF.

The J gene is TRBJ2-5, the V gene TRBV7-3, with 14 bases fitting TRBD2. V was clipped by 2 bases and J by 1 base; unmatched bases: 6. The CDR3 sequence is 18 residues long. Looked up from germline, CDR1 is SGHTA and CDR2 is FQGTGA. CDR3 protein: CASSLGTSGRIRQETQYF. The CDR3 region has the DNA TGTGCCAGCAGCTTAGGGACTAGCGGGAGAATTCGCCAAGAGACCCAGTACTTC.

CDR3 sequence reads: CASSGGGSSYEQYF. CDR3 sequence (DNA): TGTGCCAGCAGCGGAGGGGGCAGCTCCTACGAGCAGTACTTC. This chain connects TRBV9 to TRBJ2-7; TRBD1 matches at 7 bases. The junction had 3 bases not matched to a gene; V was cut back by 3 bases and J by 0 bases. Germline-derived CDR1 and CDR2 are SGDLS and YYNGEE. The CDR3 runs to 14 residues.

The DNA of the CDR3 is TGTGCCAGCAACTCACTGCGTTCACCCCTCCACTTT. Residues: CASNSLRSPLHF. The J gene is TRBJ1-6, the V gene TRBV11-2; D is unclear. Germline loops: CDR1 SGHAT, CDR2 FQNNGV. The CDR3 is made up of 12 amino acids. V dropped 7 bases and J dropped 9 bases, with 10 bases sitting between them.

This clone was seen a few times. J is TRBJ2-3 and V is TRBV13; TRBD1 is a possible D gene (6 bases). The V gene lost 5 bases and the J gene lost 2 bases, with 17 bases spanning the gap. This CDR3 has 16 residues. CDR1 is PRHDT, CDR2 FYEKMQ, per germline (reference sequence). DNA for the CDR3: TGTGCCAGCAGCCCCGGGACCAGGGGAAACACAGATACGCAGTATTTT. It codes for CASSPGTRGNTDTQYF.

To note about this clone: Relative to the germline gene, one junction end is altered; a read error may explain this. The V call is TRBV5-1, the J call TRBJ2-7; possibly TRBD1 for D (6 bases). The CDR3 runs to 14 residues. Germline lookup yields CDR1 SGHRS and CDR2 YFSETQ. CDR3 coding DNA: TGCGCCGGCAGCTTTGACAGGTCGTCCGACGAGCAGTACTTC. Translating it yields CAGSFDRSSDEQYF.

This clone was seen just once. This chain links TRBV27 with TRBJ2-2; 10 bases are a match to TRBD1. The CDR3 totals 14 residues. Germline V gene data show CDR1 as MNHEY and CDR2 as SMNVEV (reference sequence). Trimming cost V 6 bases and J 5 bases; bases outside gene matches: 3. CDR3 in DNA: TGTGCCAGCAGGTGGACAGGGGGAACCGGGGAGCTGTTTTTT. Its translation is CASRWTGGTGELFF.

This chain's CDR3 is CASSPSPSGNNEQFF. CDR3 in DNA: TGCGCCAGCAGCCCCAGTCCTAGCGGGAACAATGAGCAGTTCTTC. The chain recombines TRBV4-1 with TRBJ2-1; TRBD2 agrees at 9 bases. The CDR3 length is 15 residues. Per germline, CDR1 MGHRA and CDR2 YSYEKL. The ends lost 4 bases at V and 5 bases at J; junction bases unmatched: 6.

The chain carries TRBV5-1 and TRBJ2-2, with 9 nucleotides matching TRBD1. This CDR3 comprises 16 residues. Germline V CDR1 and CDR2: SGHRS, YFSETQ. V shed 6 bases and J 4 bases; nucleotides not matched to a gene: 10. CDR3 loop: CASTNRGRGSTGELFF. The CDR3 DNA is TGCGCCAGCACCAACAGGGGGCGCGGGTCCACCGGGGAGCTGTTTTTT.

This sequence joins TRBV14 and TRBJ2-2; D is possibly TRBD2 (5 bases). Trimming shortened V by 0 bases and J by 6 bases, and 14 bases separated the two germline ends. This CDR3 spans 16 amino acids. CDR1 is SGHDN, CDR2 FVKESK, per germline. The CDR3 coding sequence is TGTGCCAGCAGCCAAGATTCCGGGGTTGGGGCCGGGGAGCTGTTTTTT. Its protein product is CASSQDSGVGAGELFF.

This chain connects TRBV5-1 to TRBJ2-7; 11 bases agree with TRBD2. Germline values: CDR1 SGHRS, CDR2 YFSETQ. V gave up 4 bases and J gave up 5 bases; unmatched junction bases: 8. This CDR3 has 15 residues. The CDR3 spells CASSPSLAGENEQYF. CDR3 nucleotides: TGCGCCAGCAGCCCGTCACTAGCGGGAGAAAACGAGCAGTACTTC.

The chain is built from TRBV28 and TRBJ1-1; D uncertain. This CDR3 region has 11 residues. CDR1 is MDHEN and CDR2 is SYDVKM in the germline V gene. V was shortened by 8 bases and J by 3 bases, with 7 bases between the two germline ends. The CDR3 DNA sequence: TGTGCCAGCTTGTCGGACACTGAAGCTTTCTTT. This gives the protein CASLSDTEAFF.

The gene calls are TRBV19 and TRBJ2-7; TRBD1 agrees at 8 bases. There are 15 residues in the CDR3. The trim removed 1 base at V and 0 bases at J, leaving 2 bases unmatched. CDR1 and CDR2 (germline): LNHDA, SQIVND (reference sequence). The CDR3 loop is CASSIGTGISYEQYF. For the CDR3, the DNA is TGTGCCAGTAGTATAGGGACAGGGATCTCCTACGAGCAGTACTTC.

This chain uses TRBV5-5 with TRBJ2-7, with D perhaps matching TRBD2 (6 bases). Between the trimmed V and J ends, which lost 4 bases and 2 bases, there was a span of 16 bases. CDR1 SGHKS and CDR2 YYEKEE come from the germline V gene (reference sequence). The CDR3 has 15 residues. This CDR3 is CASSAIADIAYEQYF. CDR3 bases: TGTGCCAGCAGCGCCATAGCGGATATAGCCTACGAGCAGTACTTC.

V usage is TRBV6-4 and J usage is TRBJ2-1, with 9 nucleotides matching TRBD1. CDR1 is MRHNA and CDR2 is SNTAGT in the germline V gene. Unmatched junction bases numbered 4, after V lost 0 bases and J lost 7 bases. CDR3 size: 15 residues. The chain's CDR3 is CASSDSMTGGNEQFF. CDR3 bases: TGTGCCAGCAGTGACTCGATGACAGGGGGTAATGAGCAGTTCTTC.

This clone was observed once. The V gene is TRBV5-1, the J gene TRBJ2-3, with TRBD1 matching 7 bases. CDR3 size: 17 residues. V was clipped by 4 bases and J by 1 base; unmatched bases: 12. Germline V lookup: CDR1 SGHRS, CDR2 YFSETQ. The CDR3 DNA sequence: TGCGCCAGCAGCAATGGAAGGGGGCCTGTCGGCACAGATACGCAGTATTTT. Translating it yields CASSNGRGPVGTDTQYF.

This chain joins TRBV5-4 and TRBJ2-5; 7 bases line up with TRBD1. The CDR3 length is 13 residues. V gave up 3 bases and J gave up 6 bases; unmatched junction bases: 5. Germline CDR1 SGHNT, CDR2 YYREEE (reference sequence). CDR3 sequence reads: CASSSDRAKTQYF. CDR3 nucleotides: TGTGCCAGCAGCTCTGACAGGGCCAAGACCCAGTACTTC. Based on the CDR3 plus reference TRBV5-4 and TRBJ2-5, the full variable domain is ETGVTQSPTHLIKTRGQQVTLRCSSQSGHNTVSWYQQALGQGPQFIFQYYREEENGRGNFPPRFSGLQFPNYSSELNVNALELDDSALYLCASSSDRAKTQYFGPGTRLLVL.

The V and J genes are TRBV6-1 and TRBJ2-1; 11 nucleotides agree with TRBD1. Germline CDR1 and CDR2: MNHNS and SASEGT. V was pared by 3 bases and J by 7 bases, with 8 bases of the junction left unmatched. This CDR3 spans 16 amino acids. The CDR3: CASSEGEGTGGNEQFF. The CDR3 nucleotides are TGTGCCAGCAGTGAGGGGGAGGGGACAGGGGGGAATGAGCAGTTCTTC.

This rearrangement joins TRBV6-1 to TRBJ2-2; D possibly corresponds to TRBD1 (5 bases). The CDR3 length is 15 residues. Germline-derived CDR1 and CDR2 are MNHNS and SASEGT. The V end was cut by 2 bases, the J end by 3 bases, with 10 bases between. The CDR3 protein is CASSEQGGDTGELFF. CDR3 in DNA: TGTGCCAGCAGTGAACAGGGTGGGGACACCGGGGAGCTGTTTTTT.

The CDR3 nucleotides read TGTGCCAGCAGGAGACTAGCGGACCCCTACGAGCAGTACTTC. It codes for CASRRLADPYEQYF. V and J are TRBV11-2 and TRBJ2-7, with 9 bases that match TRBD2. This CDR3 is built from 14 residues. V trimming: 6 bases; J trimming: 2 bases; junction bases outside the gene matches: 5. Germline CDR1 and CDR2: SGHAT and FQNNGV. The full variable domain, its missing parts supplied by reference TRBV11-2 and TRBJ2-7, is EAGVAQSPRYKIIEKRQSVAFWCNPISGHATLYWYQQILGQGPKLLIQFQNNGVVDDSQLPKDRFSAERLKGVDSTLKIQPAKLEDSAVYLCASRRLADPYEQYFGPGTRLTVT.

This chain uses TRBV5-6 with TRBJ2-1, with 10 bases lining up with TRBD2. The CDR3 consists of 15 residues. Trimming at V came to 4 bases and at J to 8 bases, leaving 9 bases not matched to a gene. From germline, CDR1 is SGHDT and CDR2 YYEEEE. For the CDR3, the DNA is TGTGCCAGCAGCAAACTAGCGGGACCACGGGATGAGCAGTTCTTC. Translating gives CASSKLAGPRDEQFF.

V usage is TRBV7-9 and J usage is TRBJ1-3; D is possibly TRBD1 (5 bases). Trimming removed 2 bases at V and 4 bases at J, with 9 bases between. Germline V gene data show CDR1 as SEHNR and CDR2 as FQNEAQ (reference sequence). This CDR3 has 14 residues. The CDR3 loop reads CASSLPGSGNTIYF. In nucleotides, the CDR3 is TGTGCCAGCAGCTTACCAGGGTCGGGAAACACCATATATTTT.

The chain uses TRBV11-2 and TRBJ1-2; TRBD1 aligns across 9 bases. V shed 3 bases, J shed 7 bases, and the junction held 6 bases outside the gene matches. Germline V gene lookup returns CDR1 SGHAT and CDR2 FQNNGV. CDR3 length: 14 residues. For the CDR3, the DNA is TGTGCCAGCAGCTTCGACAGGGGGGAGGGTGGCTACACCTTC. Amino acid sequence: CASSFDRGEGGYTF.

The chain has TRBV25-1 and TRBJ2-7; the match to TRBD2 covers 8 bases. The CDR3 runs to 13 residues. V was clipped by 6 bases and J by 7 bases; unmatched bases: 8. Per the germline V gene, CDR1 is MGHDK and CDR2 is SYGVNS. CDR3 sequence (DNA): TGTGCCAGCAGGCCGACGGGGGGGGGTGAGCAGTACTTC. This gives the protein CASRPTGGGEQYF.